The rows below give T cell receptor beta chains drawn from one sample of a study of neurological immune-mediated disorders. TCRdb reanalysed the 5' RACE reads using MiXCR and keeps one entry per CDR3 protein. The table shows approximately 130,000 distinct CDR3 sequences, with roughly 3.1% occurring only once. Sequencing was carried out using PBMCs. The origin of the receptors is a woman in her 30s with multiple sclerosis. Both conserved end residues are part of each CDR3. Each record gives: clone size, V gene, D gene, J gene, CDR3 DNA, CDR3 protein. The D gene is left open where the match is weak. Size is stated for part of the rows, as once, few or many counts, or as a class when the clone is expanded.

clone size: many
V gene: TRBV20-1
D gene: .
J gene: TRBJ1-4
CDR3 DNA: TGCAGTGCTCGGGACGGCCGAATTAATGAAAAACTGTTTTTT
CDR3 protein: CSARDGRINEKLFF

clone size: many
V gene: TRBV20-1
D gene: .
J gene: TRBJ2-3
CDR3 DNA: TGCAGTGCTAGCGGGGGAGCAGATACGCAGTATTTT
CDR3 protein: CSASGGADTQYF

clone size: many
V gene: TRBV5-1
D gene: .
J gene: TRBJ2-1
CDR3 DNA: TGCGCCAGCAGCTTAACCGGGACCACCTACAATGAGCAGTTCTTC
CDR3 protein: CASSLTGTTYNEQFF

clone size: many
V gene: TRBV5-5
D gene: .
J gene: TRBJ2-7
CDR3 DNA: TGTGCCAGCAGCTTGGAAGGACAGGAGCAGTACTTC
CDR3 protein: CASSLEGQEQYF

clone size: many
V gene: TRBV5-6
D gene: .
J gene: TRBJ1-1
CDR3 DNA: TGTGCCAGCAGCTTAAGGTGGACTGAAGCTTTCTTT
CDR3 protein: CASSLRWTEAFF

clone size: few
V gene: TRBV18
D gene: .
J gene: TRBJ1-1
CDR3 DNA: TGTGCCAGCTCACAGGAGACAGGCCCCAGGGCTGAAGCTTTCTTT
CDR3 protein: CASSQETGPRAEAFF

clone size: many
V gene: TRBV20-1
D gene: .
J gene: TRBJ2-1
CDR3 DNA: TGCAGTGCTAGAGTCGGGAAAAGGATGGATGAGCAGTTCTTC
CDR3 protein: CSARVGKRMDEQFF

clone size: many
V gene: TRBV29-1
D gene: .
J gene: TRBJ2-7
CDR3 DNA: TGCAGCGTTGACAGGCCGAACTCCTACGAGCAGTACTTC
CDR3 protein: CSVDRPNSYEQYF

clone size: many
V gene: TRBV6-5
D gene: .
J gene: TRBJ2-7
CDR3 DNA: TGTGCCAGCATATCGGGGGACAGACCACCCTACGAGCAGTACTTC
CDR3 protein: CASISGDRPPYEQYF

clone size: many
V gene: TRBV29-1
D gene: .
J gene: TRBJ2-3
CDR3 DNA: TGCAGCGTTCTTTTAAGGGGGGCTCGCACAGATACGCAGTATTTT
CDR3 protein: CSVLLRGARTDTQYF

clone size: many
V gene: TRBV20-1
D gene: .
J gene: TRBJ2-7
CDR3 DNA: TGCAGTGCTAGAGCATCCAGTAATCCCCTTTACGAGCAGTACTTC
CDR3 protein: CSARASSNPLYEQYF

clone size: many
V gene: TRBV6-5
D gene: TRBD2
J gene: TRBJ2-1
CDR3 DNA: TGTGCCAGCAGTCCCCTAGCGGTCGTCTCCTACAATGAGCAGTTCTTC
CDR3 protein: CASSPLAVVSYNEQFF

clone size: many
V gene: TRBV15
D gene: .
J gene: TRBJ2-5
CDR3 DNA: TGTGCCACCAGCGGGGGTCTGAGCTCCGGAGAGACCCAGTACTTC
CDR3 protein: CATSGGLSSGETQYF

clone size: .
V gene: TRBV20-1
D gene: .
J gene: TRBJ2-5
CDR3 DNA: TGCAGTGCTGGGCAGGGGGGGGAGACCCAGTACTTC
CDR3 protein: CSAGQGGETQYF

clone size: many
V gene: TRBV7-2
D gene: TRBD2
J gene: TRBJ2-5
CDR3 DNA: TGTGCCAGCAGCTTAGGACCGGCTAGCGGCCAAGAGACCCAGTACTTC
CDR3 protein: CASSLGPASGQETQYF

clone size: many
V gene: TRBV30
D gene: TRBD2
J gene: TRBJ2-1
CDR3 DNA: TGTGCCTCGGGACTAGCGGGAGTGTATAATGAGCAGTTCTTC
CDR3 protein: CASGLAGVYNEQFF

clone size: many
V gene: TRBV11-3
D gene: TRBD1
J gene: TRBJ2-6
CDR3 DNA: TGTGCCAGCAGCAAGGGGACAGGGATCACTGGGGCCAACGTCCTGACTTTC
CDR3 protein: CASSKGTGITGANVLTF

clone size: many
V gene: TRBV7-2
D gene: .
J gene: TRBJ2-7
CDR3 DNA: TGTGCCAGCAGCTTAGGAGGAGGGGGCAGGGAGCAGTACTTC
CDR3 protein: CASSLGGGGREQYF

clone size: many
V gene: TRBV5-1
D gene: .
J gene: TRBJ2-3
CDR3 DNA: TGCGCCAGCAGCTTGGATGGTCTGACAGATACGCAGTATTTT
CDR3 protein: CASSLDGLTDTQYF

clone size: many
V gene: TRBV24-1
D gene: .
J gene: TRBJ2-2
CDR3 DNA: TGTGCCACCAGTGGTTGGGGCTCCGGGGAGCTGTTTTTT
CDR3 protein: CATSGWGSGELFF

clone size: many
V gene: TRBV9
D gene: .
J gene: TRBJ2-1
CDR3 DNA: TGTGCCAGCAGCGTAGGCCGCGGGAATGAGCAGTTCTTC
CDR3 protein: CASSVGRGNEQFF

clone size: many
V gene: TRBV10-3
D gene: .
J gene: TRBJ1-5
CDR3 DNA: TGTGCCATCAGTGAGTCGATCGGCAACAATCAGCCCCAGCATTTT
CDR3 protein: CAISESIGNNQPQHF

clone size: many
V gene: TRBV7-2
D gene: .
J gene: TRBJ2-3
CDR3 DNA: TGTGCCAGCAGCTTAGCCCAGGGCTATACGCAGTATTTT
CDR3 protein: CASSLAQGYTQYF

clone size: many
V gene: TRBV9
D gene: .
J gene: TRBJ1-2
CDR3 DNA: TGTGCCAGCAGCGTGCAGCCGGGGGACGGGGGTTACACCTTC
CDR3 protein: CASSVQPGDGGYTF

clone size: many
V gene: TRBV7-8
D gene: .
J gene: TRBJ2-1
CDR3 DNA: TGTGCCAGCACCGATTCGGACAGCTACAATGAGCAGTTCTTC
CDR3 protein: CASTDSDSYNEQFF

clone size: many
V gene: TRBV20-1
D gene: .
J gene: TRBJ2-7
CDR3 DNA: TGCAGTGCTACCCAGAGAGGGTTCTACGAGCAGTACTTC
CDR3 protein: CSATQRGFYEQYF

clone size: many
V gene: TRBV12-3/TRBV12-4
D gene: TRBD1
J gene: TRBJ2-1
CDR3 DNA: TGTGCCAGCAGGGGCCGGGACAGGTTCTACAATGAGCAGTTCTTC
CDR3 protein: CASRGRDRFYNEQFF

clone size: many
V gene: TRBV29-1
D gene: TRBD2
J gene: TRBJ2-1
CDR3 DNA: TGCAGCGTTCCGAGGGGAAGCGGGAGCTACAATGAGCAGTTCTTC
CDR3 protein: CSVPRGSGSYNEQFF

clone size: many
V gene: TRBV20-1
D gene: .
J gene: TRBJ1-1
CDR3 DNA: TGCAGTGCTAGAGCGCAGGAGAACACTGAAGCTTTCTTT
CDR3 protein: CSARAQENTEAFF

clone size: many
V gene: TRBV7-2
D gene: TRBD2
J gene: TRBJ2-7
CDR3 DNA: TGTGCCAGCAGCTTAGGTGGCGGGGGGCTTGGGGCATACGAGCAGTACTTC
CDR3 protein: CASSLGGGGLGAYEQYF

clone size: many
V gene: TRBV12-3/TRBV12-4
D gene: TRBD2
J gene: TRBJ2-2
CDR3 DNA: TGTGCCAGCAGTACTAGCGGGACGAACACCGGGGAGCTGTTTTTT
CDR3 protein: CASSTSGTNTGELFF

clone size: many
V gene: TRBV20-1
D gene: .
J gene: TRBJ2-5
CDR3 DNA: TGCAGTGCTAGTTCCCGACAGCAAGAGACCCAGTACTTC
CDR3 protein: CSASSRQQETQYF

clone size: many
V gene: TRBV12-3/TRBV12-4
D gene: .
J gene: TRBJ2-1
CDR3 DNA: TGTGCCAGCAGTTTAATAGGGAATGAGCAGTTCTTC
CDR3 protein: CASSLIGNEQFF

clone size: many
V gene: TRBV7-9
D gene: TRBD1
J gene: TRBJ1-1
CDR3 DNA: TGTGCCAGCAGCCGGCCCGGGACAGGGTTTCAGAACACTGAAGCTTTCTTT
CDR3 protein: CASSRPGTGFQNTEAFF

clone size: .
V gene: TRBV20-1
D gene: TRBD2
J gene: TRBJ2-1
CDR3 DNA: TGCAGTGCTGGAAGGCTAGCGGGAGGGCGAACCCACAATGAGCAGTTCTTC
CDR3 protein: CSAGRLAGGRTHNEQFF

clone size: many
V gene: TRBV7-2
D gene: TRBD2
J gene: TRBJ2-5
CDR3 DNA: TGTGCCAGCAGCCTTCAGACTAGCGGGAAAGAGACCCAGTACTTC
CDR3 protein: CASSLQTSGKETQYF

clone size: .
V gene: TRBV5-1
D gene: .
J gene: TRBJ1-2
CDR3 DNA: TGCGCCAGCAGCTTGGACGGGGGAGGAGATGGCTACACCTTC
CDR3 protein: CASSLDGGGDGYTF

clone size: many
V gene: TRBV5-1
D gene: .
J gene: TRBJ1-4
CDR3 DNA: TGCGCCAGCAGTATCGAGGGGACTGGAAAACTGTTTTTT
CDR3 protein: CASSIEGTGKLFF

clone size: many
V gene: TRBV5-1
D gene: TRBD1
J gene: TRBJ2-7
CDR3 DNA: TGCGCCAGCAGCTTGGAAGGGACAGGCTACGAGCAGTACTTC
CDR3 protein: CASSLEGTGYEQYF

clone size: many
V gene: TRBV29-1
D gene: .
J gene: TRBJ1-1
CDR3 DNA: TGCAGCGGGTCGGACAGCCCCGAAGGTGAAGCTTTCTTT
CDR3 protein: CSGSDSPEGEAFF

clone size: .
V gene: TRBV20-1
D gene: .
J gene: TRBJ1-4
CDR3 DNA: TGCAGTGCTAGAGATCCCGGGTGGTATAATGAAAAACTGTTTTTT
CDR3 protein: CSARDPGWYNEKLFF

clone size: many
V gene: TRBV19
D gene: .
J gene: TRBJ2-1
CDR3 DNA: TGTGCCAGTGGATATCCAGTGGGTGAGCAGTTCTTC
CDR3 protein: CASGYPVGEQFF

clone size: many
V gene: TRBV11-2
D gene: TRBD1
J gene: TRBJ2-1
CDR3 DNA: TGTGCCAGCAGCTTAGAGACTGGCCAGGGGACAGTCCGTATGTACAATGAGCAGTTCTTC
CDR3 protein: CASSLETGQGTVRMYNEQFF

clone size: many
V gene: TRBV4-3
D gene: TRBD2
J gene: TRBJ2-3
CDR3 DNA: TGCGCCAGCAGCCAAGGTCGACTAGCGGGCCTAGATACGCAGTATTTT
CDR3 protein: CASSQGRLAGLDTQYF